Included here is one T cell receptor (beta chain) sequence, with context. The sample comes from a study of OX40 agonist ivuxolimab in advanced cancers. Germline V gives CDR1 MNHEY, CDR2 SMNVEV (reference sequence). The CDR3 is 16 residues long. The ends lost 5 bases at V and 2 bases at J; junction bases unmatched: 4. Some clones are missing from TCRdb's copy, which holds only in-frame ones; the method was immunoSEQ multiplex PCR. This sample has about 69,000 clones, with around 90% found just once. The chain joins TRBV27 to TRBJ2-3, with TRBD2 matching 13 bases. This receptor was taken from an adult with an advanced solid tumor such as melanoma, head and neck, liver or kidney cancer. Material: CD4+ or CD8+ T cells sorted from blood, obtained in a trial of the OX40 agonist ivuxolimab. The CDR3 nucleotides are TGTGCCAGCAGTCACGGGACTAGCGGGGTCACAGATACGCAGTATTTT. This codes for CASSHGTSGVTDTQYF.